The 22 T cell receptor beta chains below were found in one sample sequenced in a study of early stage breast cancer tumors. Using immunoSEQ multiplex PCR, the repertoire was profiled, and TCRdb retains in-frame clones only, with some absent. The sample lists some 72,000 clones, under 85% seen once, with around 3.4% in the top ten. Sequencing was performed on blood. Source of these receptors: a person aged 55 to 70 with breast cancer.

This clone showed up just once. This sequence joins TRBV9 and TRBJ2-7, with TRBD2 matching 8 bases. CDR3 length: 14 residues. With V trimmed by 4 bases and J by 3 bases, 6 bases remained unmatched. Looked up from germline, CDR1 is SGDLS and CDR2 is YYNGEE. CDR3 coding DNA: TGTGCCAGCAGCTTTGGGCTAGCGGGCTACGAGCAGTACTTC. Residues: CASSFGLAGYEQYF.

V is TRBV30 and J is TRBJ2-7; 8 positions agree with TRBD2. Germline CDR1 and CDR2: GTSNPN and SVGIG (reference sequence). V lost 3 bases and J lost 6; bases outside the gene matches: 16. The CDR3 consists of 16 residues. DNA for the CDR3: TGTGCCTGGAGCGCCCACGGGGGCGGGGGGATAAGCGAGCAGTACTTC. Its protein product is CAWSAHGGGGISEQYF.

The chain joins TRBV6-5 to TRBJ1-4, with 8 bases fitting TRBD1. J was trimmed by 3 bases and V by 5 bases; bases with no gene match: 2. This CDR3 region has 14 residues. CDR1 is MNHEY and CDR2 is SVGAGI in the germline V gene. The CDR3 region has the DNA TGTGCCAGCAGTCCACAGGGGGCTAATGAAAAACTGTTTTTT. It yields the protein CASSPQGANEKLFF.

This rearrangement joins TRBV7-2 to TRBJ1-1, with D unclear. There are 14 residues in the CDR3. Germline V gene sequence: CDR1 SGHTA, CDR2 FQGNSA. V was trimmed by 5 bases and J by 1 base, leaving 11 bases between them. Written as DNA, the CDR3 is TGTGCCAGCAGCCGAGGGCCCGGGAACACTGAAGCTTTCTTT. Amino acids: CASSRGPGNTEAFF.

The chain employs TRBV27 and TRBJ1-3; D remains unclear. Germline values: CDR1 MNHEY, CDR2 SMNVEV (reference sequence). With 5 bases removed from V and 3 bases from J, the gap between germline ends came to 14 bases. The CDR3 is made up of 15 amino acids. The CDR3 DNA reads as TGTGCCAGCAGTGCACTGACCGGTGGTGGAAACACCATATATTTT. Protein: CASSALTGGGNTIYF.

The CDR3 protein is CASSPGGSSYNEQFF. The DNA of the CDR3 is TGTGCCAGCAGCCCCGGGGGAAGCTCCTACAATGAGCAGTTCTTC. V is TRBV5-4 and J is TRBJ2-1; possibly TRBD2 for D (6 bases). The CDR3 consists of 15 residues. CDR1 and CDR2 from the germline V gene are SGHNT and YYREEE (reference sequence). V dropped 4 bases and J dropped 0 bases, with 11 bases sitting between them. The full variable domain, completed using reference TRBV5-4 and TRBJ2-1, is ETGVTQSPTHLIKTRGQQVTLRCSSQSGHNTVSWYQQALGQGPQFIFQYYREEENGRGNFPPRFSGLQFPNYSSELNVNALELDDSALYLCASSPGGSSYNEQFFGPGTRLTVL.

This CDR3 reads CASSLDRAGVYEQFF. The CDR3 region has the DNA TGCGCCAGCAGCTTGGATCGGGCAGGGGTCTATGAGCAGTTCTTC. The chain couples TRBV5-1 to TRBJ2-1, with a tentative D call TRBD1 (6 bases). This CDR3 contains 15 residues. Between the trimmed V and J ends, which lost 0 bases and 8 bases, there was a span of 15 bases. Germline CDR1 is SGHRS and CDR2 is YFSETQ.

The rearrangement links TRBV6-5 to TRBJ1-1; TRBD1 aligns across 7 bases. CDR3 length: 13 amino acids. The germline gives CDR1 MNHEY, CDR2 SVGAGI. The trim removed 6 bases at V and 6 bases at J, leaving 7 bases unmatched. CDR3: CASSRDSRAEAFF. DNA of the CDR3: TGTGCCAGCAGCAGGGACAGTAGGGCTGAAGCTTTCTTT.

In regard to this clone: The DNA is omitted, as the CDR3 cannot be located on it reliably, and the CDR3 follows TCRdb's listing. This chain joins TRBV5-1 and TRBJ1-5. Germline-derived CDR1 and CDR2 are SGHRS and YFSETQ. Ends included, the CDR3 has 14 residues. The CDR3 region is CASSFGSGEQPQHF.

This clone was counted between two and nine times. This chain links TRBV28 with TRBJ1-2; D is unclear. Germline loops: CDR1 MDHEN, CDR2 SYDVKM. The germline V and J ends were trimmed by 5 bases and 6 bases, with 13 bases remaining between them. This CDR3 region has 13 residues. The DNA for the CDR3 is TGTGCCAGCAGTCCTAGCGATTACCATGGCTACACCTTC. Amino acid sequence: CASSPSDYHGYTF.

This rearrangement joins TRBV19 to TRBJ1-5, with 9 bases matching TRBD1. The CDR3 length is 16 residues. V was clipped by 2 bases and J by 2 bases; unmatched bases: 4. Germline loops: CDR1 LNHDA, CDR2 SQIVND (reference sequence). This CDR3 is CASSIRGQGGNQPQHF. For the CDR3, the DNA is TGTGCCAGTAGTATACGGGGACAGGGTGGCAATCAGCCCCAGCATTTT. Looking up the rest from reference TRBV19 and TRBJ1-5 gives the full variable domain: DGGITQSPKYLFRKEGQNVTLSCEQNLNHDAMYWYRQDPGQGLRLIYYSQIVNDFQKGDIAEGYSVSREKKESFPLTVTSAQKNPTAFYLCASSIRGQGGNQPQHFGDGTRLSIL.

V and J are TRBV6-1 and TRBJ2-3; 14 bases agree with TRBD2. The CDR3 totals 15 residues. The V and J ends lost 8 bases and 4 bases, in that order; junction bases with no gene match: 5. CDR1 and CDR2 (germline): MNHNS, SASEGT. The DNA of the CDR3 is TGTGCCAGCGGACCGGGACTAGCGGGAGCAGATACGCAGTATTTT. Its protein product is CASGPGLAGADTQYF.

This clone came up once. The V call is TRBV28, the J call TRBJ1-4, with 7 bases fitting TRBD1. The germline V gene encodes CDR1 MDHEN and CDR2 SYDVKM. The CDR3 sequence is 15 residues long. J lost 7 bases, V lost 4 bases, and 9 bases had no gene match. CDR3 nucleotide sequence: TGTGCCAGCAGTTCCCTCCAGGGGGGGGGTGAAAAACTGTTTTTT. Translation gives CASSSLQGGGEKLFF. The whole variable domain, remainder taken from reference TRBV28 and TRBJ1-4, is DVKVTQSSRYLVKRTGEKVFLECVQDMDHENMFWYRQDPGLGLRLIYFSYDVKMKEKGDIPEGYSVSREKKERFSLILESASTNQTSMYLCASSSLQGGGEKLFFGSGTQLSVL.

The rearrangement uses TRBV4-1 and TRBJ2-1, with 13 bases aligning to TRBD2. The V gene end was trimmed by 4 bases and the J gene end by 0 bases; junction bases not matched to a gene: 0. Germline CDR1 is MGHRA and CDR2 is YSYEKL. This CDR3 contains 16 residues. CDR3 in amino acids: CASSRTSGSSYNEQFF. The CDR3 DNA follows: TGCGCCAGCAGCCGGACTAGCGGGAGCTCCTACAATGAGCAGTTCTTC.

This clone was counted only a few times. As DNA, the CDR3 is TGTGCCAGCAGCTTAGCCCCCTATCGCTTCTGGAACTCTGGGGCCAACGTCCTGACTTTC. Translating gives CASSLAPYRFWNSGANVLTF. The chain uses TRBV7-2 and TRBJ2-6; D not resolved. V was trimmed by 0 bases and J by 0 bases, leaving 18 bases between them. CDR3 length: 20 residues. Germline V CDR1 and CDR2: SGHTA, FQGNSA.

The V gene is TRBV18, the J gene TRBJ2-7; 8 nucleotides agree with TRBD2. This CDR3 is built from 12 residues. CDR1 is KGHSH and CDR2 is LQKENI in the germline V gene. With V trimmed by 10 bases and J by 3 bases, 5 bases remained unmatched. CDR3 amino acids: CATSGGGYEQYF. CDR3 coding DNA: TGTGCCACCTCGGGGGGGGGCTACGAGCAGTACTTC.

This sequence joins TRBV7-2 and TRBJ2-7; D remains unclear. CDR1 and CDR2 from the germline V gene are SGHTA and FQGNSA. The CDR3 covers 15 residues. V lost 2 bases to trimming and J lost 0 bases, with 11 bases between them. CDR3 protein: CASSLTGAISYEQYF. CDR3 nucleotide sequence: TGTGCCAGCAGCTTAACGGGCGCGATCTCCTACGAGCAGTACTTC.

This chain uses TRBV5-1 with TRBJ2-4; TRBD2 matches at 8 bases. From germline, CDR1 is SGHRS and CDR2 YFSETQ. This CDR3 has 15 residues. With V trimmed by 0 bases and J by 8 bases, 7 bases remained unmatched. CDR3 nucleotides: TGCGCCAGCAGCTTGGCCCCTCGTAGCGGGGACATTCAGTACTTC. Its translation is CASSLAPRSGDIQYF.

J is TRBJ2-3 and V is TRBV11-3, with D uncertain. The CDR3 is 13 residues long. V shed 4 bases and J shed 3 bases, with 8 bases lying between them. The germline gives CDR1 SGHNT, CDR2 YENEEA. The CDR3 nucleotides read TGTGCCAGCAGCTCCGCCTATACAGATACGCAGTATTTT. Residues: CASSSAYTDTQYF.

V and J are TRBV5-1 and TRBJ1-1; D gene uncertain. Trimming removed 3 bases at V and 7 bases at J, with 13 bases between. The CDR3 has 13 residues. Germline CDR1 reads SGHRS; CDR2 reads YFSETQ. The CDR3, as DNA: TGCGCCAGCAGCTCAACCGTGTCGGGTGAAGCTTTCTTT. It yields the protein CASSSTVSGEAFF.

The rearrangement uses TRBV9 and TRBJ2-1, with 9 bases aligning to TRBD1. This CDR3 spans 15 amino acids. J gave up 8 bases and V 4 bases, and 10 bases lay outside the gene matches. The V gene's germline CDR1 is SGDLS and CDR2 YYNGEE. CDR3 loop: CASSPQGARFDEQFF. In DNA form, the CDR3 reads TGTGCCAGCAGCCCACAGGGGGCGCGGTTTGATGAGCAGTTCTTC. The variable domain in full, completed from reference TRBV9 and TRBJ2-1, reads DSGVTQTPKHLITATGQRVTLRCSPRSGDLSVYWYQQSLDQGLQFLIQYYNGEERAKGNILERFSAQQFPDLHSELNLSSLELGDSALYFCASSPQGARFDEQFFGPGTRLTVL.

The chain combines TRBV7-2 with TRBJ2-5, with 10 bases fitting TRBD2. This CDR3 region has 15 residues. Looked up from germline, CDR1 is SGHTA and CDR2 is FQGNSA. V lost 1 base, J lost 3 bases, and 2 bases stayed unmatched. CDR3 sequence (DNA): TGTGCCAGCAGCTTAGTAACTAGCGGGAAAGAGACCCAGTACTTC. This codes for CASSLVTSGKETQYF. Together with reference TRBV7-2 and TRBJ2-5, the CDR3 gives the full variable domain: GAGVSQSPSNKVTEKGKDVELRCDPISGHTALYWYRQSLGQGLEFLIYFQGNSAPDKSGLPSDRFSAERTGGSVSTLTIQRTQQEDSAVYLCASSLVTSGKETQYFGPGTRLLVL.